This entry describes one T cell receptor beta chain. The entry originates in a study of T cell changes during pregnancy in multiple sclerosis. The method was immunoSEQ multiplex PCR; TCRdb's version includes in-frame clones alone and lacks a portion of them. The profile shows 79,000 or so clones, approximately 90% of them singletons. Losses at the gene ends were 4 bases for V and 4 bases for J; bases not matched to a gene: 21. Germline CDR1 MNHNS, CDR2 SASEGT. This CDR3 is 19 amino acids long. This receptor was taken from a female donor with multiple sclerosis, enrolled in a pregnancy study. The V and J genes are TRBV6-1 and TRBJ1-2; 7 nucleotides align to TRBD1. This specimen was CD4+ T cells from peripheral blood mononuclear cells, taken before pregnancy. The CDR3 nucleotides are TGTGCCAGCAGTGTCTCAGGGTGGAGACAGGGACCACGGAGCTATGGCTACACCTTC. Its protein product is CASSVSGWRQGPRSYGYTF.